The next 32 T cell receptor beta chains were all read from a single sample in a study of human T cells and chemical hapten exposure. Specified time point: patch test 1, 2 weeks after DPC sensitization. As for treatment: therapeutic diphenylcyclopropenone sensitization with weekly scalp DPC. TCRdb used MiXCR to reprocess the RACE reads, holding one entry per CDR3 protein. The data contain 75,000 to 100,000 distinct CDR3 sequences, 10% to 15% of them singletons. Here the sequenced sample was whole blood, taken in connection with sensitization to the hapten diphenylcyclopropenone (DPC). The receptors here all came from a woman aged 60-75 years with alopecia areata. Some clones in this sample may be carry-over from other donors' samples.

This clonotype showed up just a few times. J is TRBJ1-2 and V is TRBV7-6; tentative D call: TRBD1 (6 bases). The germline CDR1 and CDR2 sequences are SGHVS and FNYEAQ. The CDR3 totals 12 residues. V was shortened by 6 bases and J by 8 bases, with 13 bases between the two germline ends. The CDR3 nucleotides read TGTGCCAGCAGGGATTCTGGGGGCGGCTACACCTTC. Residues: CASRDSGGGYTF.

The CDR3 protein is CASPGDTGELFF. The CDR3, as DNA: TGTGCCAGTCCGGGGGACACCGGGGAGCTGTTTTTT. V gene TRBV19 combines with J gene TRBJ2-2, with D maybe TRBD2 (6 bases). From germline, CDR1 is LNHDA and CDR2 SQIVND (reference sequence). The germline V and J ends were trimmed by 8 bases and 3 bases, with 7 bases remaining between them. CDR3 length equals 12 residues.

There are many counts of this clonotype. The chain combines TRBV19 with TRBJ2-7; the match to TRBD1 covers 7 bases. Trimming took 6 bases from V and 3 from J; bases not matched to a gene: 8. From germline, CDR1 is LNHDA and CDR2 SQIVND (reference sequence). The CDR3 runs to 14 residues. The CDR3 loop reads CASREPDRDYEQYF. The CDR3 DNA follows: TGTGCCAGTAGGGAACCCGACAGGGACTACGAGCAGTACTTC.

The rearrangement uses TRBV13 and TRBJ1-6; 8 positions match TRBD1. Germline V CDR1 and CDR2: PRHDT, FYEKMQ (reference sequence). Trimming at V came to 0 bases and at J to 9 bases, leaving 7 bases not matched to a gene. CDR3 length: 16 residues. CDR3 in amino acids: CASSLGQRTGFSPLHF. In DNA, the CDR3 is TGTGCCAGCAGCTTAGGCCAGAGGACAGGGTTTTCACCCCTCCACTTT. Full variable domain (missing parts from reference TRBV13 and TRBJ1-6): AAGVIQSPRHLIKEKRETATLKCYPIPRHDTVYWYQQGPGQDPQFLISFYEKMQSDKGSIPDRFSAQQFSDYHSELNMSSLELGDSALYFCASSLGQRTGFSPLHFGNGTRLTVT.

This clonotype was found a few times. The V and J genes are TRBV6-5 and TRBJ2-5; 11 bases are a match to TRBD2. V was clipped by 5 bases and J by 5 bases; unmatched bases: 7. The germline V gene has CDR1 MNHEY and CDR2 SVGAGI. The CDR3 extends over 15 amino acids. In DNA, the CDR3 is TGTGCCAGCAGTATTAGCGGGGGGGCCTGGGAGACCCAGTACTTC. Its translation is CASSISGGAWETQYF.

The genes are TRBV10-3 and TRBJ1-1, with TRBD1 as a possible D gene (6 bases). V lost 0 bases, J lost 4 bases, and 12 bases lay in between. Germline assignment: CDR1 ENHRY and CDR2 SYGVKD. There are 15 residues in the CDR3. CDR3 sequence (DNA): TGTGCCATCAGTGAGTCCACAGGGAGGAGCACTGAAGCTTTCTTT. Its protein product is CAISESTGRSTEAFF.

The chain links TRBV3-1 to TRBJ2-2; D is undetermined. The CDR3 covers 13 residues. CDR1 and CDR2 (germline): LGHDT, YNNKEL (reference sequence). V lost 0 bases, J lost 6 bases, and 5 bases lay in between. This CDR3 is CASSQDTAGELFF. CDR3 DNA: TGTGCCAGCAGCCAAGATACCGCCGGGGAGCTGTTTTTT.

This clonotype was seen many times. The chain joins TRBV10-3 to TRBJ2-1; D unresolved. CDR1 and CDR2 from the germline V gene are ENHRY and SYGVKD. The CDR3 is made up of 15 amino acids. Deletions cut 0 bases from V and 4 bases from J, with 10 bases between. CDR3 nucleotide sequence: TGTGCCATCAGTGAGTCAACAAACTTATACAATGAGCAGTTCTTC. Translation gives CAISESTNLYNEQFF.

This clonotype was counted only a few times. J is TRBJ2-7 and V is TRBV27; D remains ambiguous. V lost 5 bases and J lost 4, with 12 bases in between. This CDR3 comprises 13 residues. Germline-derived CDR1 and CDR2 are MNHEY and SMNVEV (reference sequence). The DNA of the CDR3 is TGTGCCAGCAGTCCGTTCGACCGATACGAGCAGTACTTC. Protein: CASSPFDRYEQYF.

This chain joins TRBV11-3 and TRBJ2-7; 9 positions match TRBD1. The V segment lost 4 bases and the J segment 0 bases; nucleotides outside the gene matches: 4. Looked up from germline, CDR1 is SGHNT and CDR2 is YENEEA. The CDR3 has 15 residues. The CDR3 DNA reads TGTGCCAGCAGCTACGGACAGGGGCTCTCCTACGAGCAGTACTTC. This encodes CASSYGQGLSYEQYF.

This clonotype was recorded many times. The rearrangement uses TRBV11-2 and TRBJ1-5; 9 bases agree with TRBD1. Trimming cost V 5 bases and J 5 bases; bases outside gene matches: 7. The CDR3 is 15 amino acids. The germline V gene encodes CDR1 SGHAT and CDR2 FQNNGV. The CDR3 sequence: CASSQTGGSHQPQHF. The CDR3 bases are TGTGCCAGCAGCCAAACAGGGGGCAGTCATCAGCCCCAGCATTTT. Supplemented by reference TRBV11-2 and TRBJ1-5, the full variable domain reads EAGVAQSPRYKIIEKRQSVAFWCNPISGHATLYWYQQILGQGPKLLIQFQNNGVVDDSQLPKDRFSAERLKGVDSTLKIQPAKLEDSAVYLCASSQTGGSHQPQHFGDGTRLSIL.

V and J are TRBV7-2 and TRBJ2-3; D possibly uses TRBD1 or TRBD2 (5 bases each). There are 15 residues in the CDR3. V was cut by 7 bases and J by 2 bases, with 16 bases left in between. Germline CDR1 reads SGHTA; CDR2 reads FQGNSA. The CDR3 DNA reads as TGTGCCAGCAACACCCTTGGGGGAGTCACAGATACGCAGTATTTT. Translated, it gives CASNTLGGVTDTQYF.

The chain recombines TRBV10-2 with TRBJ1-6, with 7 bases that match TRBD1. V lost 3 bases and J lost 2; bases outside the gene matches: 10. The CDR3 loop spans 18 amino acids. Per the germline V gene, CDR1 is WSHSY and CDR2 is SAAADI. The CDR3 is CASSEPGQSSTYNSPLHF. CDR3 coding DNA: TGCGCCAGCAGTGAACCGGGACAGTCTTCTACCTATAATTCACCCCTCCACTTT.

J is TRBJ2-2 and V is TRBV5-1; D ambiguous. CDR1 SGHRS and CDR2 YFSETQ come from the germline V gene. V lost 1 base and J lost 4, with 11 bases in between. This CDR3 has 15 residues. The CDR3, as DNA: TGCGCCAGCAGCTTGTCACACTCGGGCACCGGGGAGCTGTTTTTT. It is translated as CASSLSHSGTGELFF.

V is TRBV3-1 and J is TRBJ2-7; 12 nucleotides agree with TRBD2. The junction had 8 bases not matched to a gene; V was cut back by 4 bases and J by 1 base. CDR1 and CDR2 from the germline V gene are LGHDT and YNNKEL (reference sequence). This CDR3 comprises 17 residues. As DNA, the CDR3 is TGTGCCAGCAGCCGCTATACTAGCGGGGGGTCTTCCTACGAGCAGTACTTC. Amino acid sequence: CASSRYTSGGSSYEQYF.

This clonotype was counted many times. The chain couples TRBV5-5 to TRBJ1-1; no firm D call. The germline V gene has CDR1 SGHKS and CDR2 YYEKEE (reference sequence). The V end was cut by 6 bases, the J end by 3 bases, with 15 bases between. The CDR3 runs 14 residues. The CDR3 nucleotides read TGTGCCAGCACCGGGAGGCAGGAATACACTGAAGCTTTCTTT. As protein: CASTGRQEYTEAFF.

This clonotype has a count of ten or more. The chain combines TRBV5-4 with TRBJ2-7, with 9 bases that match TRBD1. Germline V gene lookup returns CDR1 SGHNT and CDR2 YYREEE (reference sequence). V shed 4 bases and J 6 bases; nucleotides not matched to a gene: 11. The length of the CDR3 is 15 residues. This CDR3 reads CASSGKDRGVGEQYF. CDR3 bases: TGTGCCAGCAGCGGAAAGGACAGGGGCGTTGGCGAGCAGTACTTC. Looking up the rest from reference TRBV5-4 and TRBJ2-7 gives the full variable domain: ETGVTQSPTHLIKTRGQQVTLRCSSQSGHNTVSWYQQALGQGPQFIFQYYREEENGRGNFPPRFSGLQFPNYSSELNVNALELDDSALYLCASSGKDRGVGEQYFGPGTRLTVT.

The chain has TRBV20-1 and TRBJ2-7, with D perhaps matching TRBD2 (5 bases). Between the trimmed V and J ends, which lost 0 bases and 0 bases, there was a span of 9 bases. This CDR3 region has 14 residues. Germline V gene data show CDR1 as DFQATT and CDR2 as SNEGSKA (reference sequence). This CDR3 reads CSAREGGNSYEQYF. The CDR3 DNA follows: TGCAGTGCTAGAGAAGGAGGAAACTCCTACGAGCAGTACTTC.

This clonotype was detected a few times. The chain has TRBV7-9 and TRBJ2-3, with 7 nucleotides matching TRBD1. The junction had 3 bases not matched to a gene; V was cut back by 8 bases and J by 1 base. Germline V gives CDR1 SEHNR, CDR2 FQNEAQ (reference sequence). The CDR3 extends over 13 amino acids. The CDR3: CASGTGGTDTQYF. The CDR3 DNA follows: TGTGCCAGCGGTACAGGGGGCACAGATACGCAGTATTTT. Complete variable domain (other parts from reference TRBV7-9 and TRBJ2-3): DTGVSQNPRHKITKRGQNVTFRCDPISEHNRLYWYRQTLGQGPEFLTYFQNEAQLEKSRLLSDRFSAERPKGSFSTLEIQRTEQGDSAMYLCASGTGGTDTQYFGPGTRLTVL.

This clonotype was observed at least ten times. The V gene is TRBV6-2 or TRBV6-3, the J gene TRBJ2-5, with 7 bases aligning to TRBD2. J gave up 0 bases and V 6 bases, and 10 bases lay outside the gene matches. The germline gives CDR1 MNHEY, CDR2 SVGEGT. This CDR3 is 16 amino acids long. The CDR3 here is CASSLRERGNQETQYF. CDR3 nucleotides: TGTGCCAGCAGCCTCCGTGAGCGGGGAAACCAAGAGACCCAGTACTTC.

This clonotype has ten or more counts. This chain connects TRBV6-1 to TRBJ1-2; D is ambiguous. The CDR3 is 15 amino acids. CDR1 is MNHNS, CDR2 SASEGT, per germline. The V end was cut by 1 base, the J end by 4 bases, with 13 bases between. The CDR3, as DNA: TGTGCCAGCAGTGAAGTTAAAGGGAGAGGCTATGGCTACACCTTC. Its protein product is CASSEVKGRGYGYTF.

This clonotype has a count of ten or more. The CDR3 DNA reads TGCAGCGCCAGACAGGGGGACACTGAAGCTTTCTTT. Translated, it gives CSARQGDTEAFF. The chain links TRBV29-1 to TRBJ1-1; 9 nucleotides line up with TRBD1. Germline CDR1 and CDR2: SQVTM and ANQGSEA. J lost 3 bases, V lost 7 bases, and 3 bases had no gene match. CDR3 length equals 12 residues.

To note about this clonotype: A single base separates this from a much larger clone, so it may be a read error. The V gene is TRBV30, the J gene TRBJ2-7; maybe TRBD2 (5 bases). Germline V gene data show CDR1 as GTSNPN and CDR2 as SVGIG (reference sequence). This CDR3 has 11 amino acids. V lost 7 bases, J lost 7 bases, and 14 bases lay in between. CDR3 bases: TGTGCCTCGAGGGCCTCTGAGGAGCAGTACTTC. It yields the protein CASRASEEQYF.

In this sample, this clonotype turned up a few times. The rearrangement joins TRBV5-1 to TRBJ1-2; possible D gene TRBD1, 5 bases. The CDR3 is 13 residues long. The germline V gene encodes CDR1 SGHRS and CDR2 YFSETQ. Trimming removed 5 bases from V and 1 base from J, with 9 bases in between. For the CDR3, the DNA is TGCGCCAGCAGTACGGGGGGTAACTATGGCTACACCTTC. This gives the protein CASSTGGNYGYTF. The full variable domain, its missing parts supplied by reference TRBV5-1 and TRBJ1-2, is KAGVTQTPRYLIKTRGQQVTLSCSPISGHRSVSWYQQTPGQGLQFLFEYFSETQRNKGNFPGRFSGRQFSNSRSEMNVSTLELGDSALYLCASSTGGNYGYTFGSGTRLTVV.

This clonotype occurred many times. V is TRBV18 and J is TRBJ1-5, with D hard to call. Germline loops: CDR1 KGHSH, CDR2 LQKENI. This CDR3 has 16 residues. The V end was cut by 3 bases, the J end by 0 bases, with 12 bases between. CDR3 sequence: CASSPSGSYSNQPQHF. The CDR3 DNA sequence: TGTGCCAGCTCACCGTCGGGGAGCTATAGCAATCAGCCCCAGCATTTT.

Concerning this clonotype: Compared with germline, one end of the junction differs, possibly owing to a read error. The CDR3 sequence: CASSQGSGGNSEAFF. CDR3 bases: TGTGCCAGCTCCCAAGGGTCAGGGGGGAACAGTGAAGCTTTCTTT. The V and J genes are TRBV18 and TRBJ1-1; 7 nucleotides agree with TRBD1. The germline CDR1 and CDR2 sequences are KGHSH and LQKENI. This CDR3 has 15 residues.

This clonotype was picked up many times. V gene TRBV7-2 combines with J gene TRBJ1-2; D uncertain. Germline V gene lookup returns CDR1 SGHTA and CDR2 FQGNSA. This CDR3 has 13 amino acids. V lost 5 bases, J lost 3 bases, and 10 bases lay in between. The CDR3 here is CASSVDTYYGYTF. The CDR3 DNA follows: TGTGCCAGCAGCGTCGACACCTACTATGGCTACACCTTC.

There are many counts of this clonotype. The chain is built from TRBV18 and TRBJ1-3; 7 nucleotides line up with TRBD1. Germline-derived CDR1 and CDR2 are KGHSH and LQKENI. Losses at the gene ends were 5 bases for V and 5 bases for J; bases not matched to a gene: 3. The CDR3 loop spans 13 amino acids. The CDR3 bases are TGTGCCAGCTCAGAGGACAGGAGAAACACCATATATTTT. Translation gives CASSEDRRNTIYF. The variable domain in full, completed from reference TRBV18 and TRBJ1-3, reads NAGVMQNPRHLVRRRGQEARLRCSPMKGHSHVYWYRQLPEEGLKFMVYLQKENIIDESGMPKERFSAEFPKEGPSILRIQQVVRGDSAAYFCASSEDRRNTIYFGEGSWLTVV.

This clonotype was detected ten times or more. Here the CDR3 reads CASSLDTAGYTGELFF. The DNA of the CDR3 is TGTGCCAGCAGCCTCGATACGGCCGGATACACCGGGGAGCTGTTTTTT. This chain joins TRBV14 and TRBJ2-2; D gene unclear. Per germline, CDR1 SGHDN and CDR2 FVKESK. V shed 4 bases and J shed 3 bases, with 15 bases lying between them. This CDR3 comprises 16 residues.

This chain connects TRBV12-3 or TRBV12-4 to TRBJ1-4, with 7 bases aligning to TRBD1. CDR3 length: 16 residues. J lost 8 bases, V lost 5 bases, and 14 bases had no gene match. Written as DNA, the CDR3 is TGTGCCAGCAGTGGACAAAGTGACAGGGCGGGAGAAAAACTGTTTTTT. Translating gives CASSGQSDRAGEKLFF.

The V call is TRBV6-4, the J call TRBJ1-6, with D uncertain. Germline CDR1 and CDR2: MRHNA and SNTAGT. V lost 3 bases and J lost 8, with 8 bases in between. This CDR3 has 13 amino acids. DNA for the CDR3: TGTGCCAGCAGTGAGCATGTTGATTCACCCCTCCACTTT. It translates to CASSEHVDSPLHF.

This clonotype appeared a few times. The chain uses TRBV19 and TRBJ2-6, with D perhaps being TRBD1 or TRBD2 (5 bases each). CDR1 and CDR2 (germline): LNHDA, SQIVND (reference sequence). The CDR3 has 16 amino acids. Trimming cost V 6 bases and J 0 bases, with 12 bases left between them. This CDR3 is CASRPGTRSGANVLTF. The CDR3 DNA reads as TGTGCCAGTAGACCCGGGACCCGCTCTGGGGCCAACGTCCTGACTTTC.